The source of this TCR beta chain is a study of T-cell reconstitution after alpha-beta-depleted transplantation in children. This clonotype was observed a few times. The CDR3 spans 16 residues. V gave up 5 bases and J gave up 7 bases; unmatched junction bases: 12. CDR1 MNHEY and CDR2 SMNVEV come from the germline V gene (reference sequence). As it was prepared, the TCRbeta library received unique molecular identifiers. TCRdb reanalysed the PCR reads using MiXCR and keeps one entry per CDR3 protein. This table holds more than 200,000 distinct CDR3 sequences, about 9.6% found once. V is TRBV27 and J is TRBJ1-4; 8 bases line up with TRBD1. Sequences were derived from PBMCs from the stem cell graft donor, sampled from the stem cell graft. This clonotype was obtained from a human donor who donated a stem cell graft to a child with SCID. The CDR3 is CASSTRARTGFEKLFF. Here the CDR3 DNA reads TGTGCCAGCAGTACACGGGCGCGGACAGGGTTTGAAAAACTGTTTTTT.